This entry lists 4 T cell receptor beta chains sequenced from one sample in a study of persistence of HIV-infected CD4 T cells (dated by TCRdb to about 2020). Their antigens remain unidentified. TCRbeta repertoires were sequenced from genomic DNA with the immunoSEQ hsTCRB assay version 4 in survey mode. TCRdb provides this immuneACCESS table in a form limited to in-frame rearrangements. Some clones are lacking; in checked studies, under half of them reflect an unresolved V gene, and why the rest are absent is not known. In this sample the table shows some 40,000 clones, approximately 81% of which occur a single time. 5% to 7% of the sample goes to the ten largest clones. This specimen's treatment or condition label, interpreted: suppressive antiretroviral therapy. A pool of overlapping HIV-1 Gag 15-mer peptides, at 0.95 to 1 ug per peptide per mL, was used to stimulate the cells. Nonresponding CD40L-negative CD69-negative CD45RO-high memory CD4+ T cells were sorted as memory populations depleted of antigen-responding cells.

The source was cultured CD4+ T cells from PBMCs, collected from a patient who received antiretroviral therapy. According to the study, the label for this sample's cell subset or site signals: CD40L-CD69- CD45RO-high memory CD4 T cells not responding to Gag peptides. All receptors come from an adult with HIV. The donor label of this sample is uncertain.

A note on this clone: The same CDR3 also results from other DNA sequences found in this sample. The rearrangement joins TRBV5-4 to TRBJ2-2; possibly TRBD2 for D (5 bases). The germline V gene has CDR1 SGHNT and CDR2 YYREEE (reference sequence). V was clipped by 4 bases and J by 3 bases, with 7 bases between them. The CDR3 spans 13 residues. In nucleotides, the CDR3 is TGTGCCAGCAGCCCGGAGGACACCGGGGAGCTGTTTTTT. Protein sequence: CASSPEDTGELFF.

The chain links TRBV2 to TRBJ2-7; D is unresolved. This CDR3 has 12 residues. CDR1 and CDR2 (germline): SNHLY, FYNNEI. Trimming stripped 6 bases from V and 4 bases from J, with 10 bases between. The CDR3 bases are TGTGCCAGCAGGGGCACAGTTTACGAGCAGTACTTC. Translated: CASRGTVYEQYF.

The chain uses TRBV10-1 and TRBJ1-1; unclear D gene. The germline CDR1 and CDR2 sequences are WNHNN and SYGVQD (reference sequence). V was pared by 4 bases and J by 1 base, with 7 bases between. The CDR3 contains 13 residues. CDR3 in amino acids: CASSVQKNTEAFF. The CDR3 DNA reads TGCGCCAGCAGTGTTCAGAAGAACACTGAAGCTTTCTTT.

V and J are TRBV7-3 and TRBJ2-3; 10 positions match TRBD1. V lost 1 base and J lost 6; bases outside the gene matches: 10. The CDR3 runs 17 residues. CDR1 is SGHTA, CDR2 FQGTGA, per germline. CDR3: CASSLKGTGVKVDTQYF. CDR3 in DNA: TGTGCCAGCAGCTTAAAGGGGACAGGGGTGAAGGTGGATACGCAGTATTTT.